This TCR beta chain was profiled in a study of cytomegalovirus exposure and HLA in healthy donors. Study-level background: The same platform as the 666 first-cohort repertoires was used for the 120 validation repertoires, a later analysis reported.

In regard to this clone: Its antigen is unknown.

The CDR3 covers 15 residues. Germline CDR1 and CDR2: GTSNPN and SVGIG (reference sequence). V dropped 4 bases and J dropped 2; count of bases not matched to a gene: 7. General study findings and limits: A few CMV-associated chains were confirmed in vitro to be specific for CMV antigens. There were around 160 TCR beta chains listed as cytomegalovirus-associated.

Some clones are missing from TCRdb's copy, which holds only in-frame ones; the method was immunoSEQ multiplex PCR. The data show about 74,000 clones, with approximately 94% seen just once and under 2% held by the top ten. The chain couples TRBV30 to TRBJ2-1, with TRBD2 matching 8 bases. The sequence derives from a woman aged 18-29 years in good health and CMV-seropositive. The sequencing sample was made of PBMCs. CDR3 protein: CAWIPGSGAYNEQFF. In nucleotides, the CDR3 is TGTGCCTGGATCCCGGGTAGCGGGGCCTACAATGAGCAGTTCTTC. Supplemented by reference TRBV30 and TRBJ2-1, the full variable domain reads SQTIHQWPATLVQPVGSPLSLECTVEGTSNPNLYWYRQAAGRGLQLLFYSVGIGQISSEVPQNLSASRPQDRQFILSSKKLLLSDSGFYLCAWIPGSGAYNEQFFGPGTRLTVL.